This TCR beta chain was identified during a study of blood T cells in healthy people across ages. Overall study findings and caveats: Roughly linearly, TCR beta diversity per million T cells fell as age increased.

Isolating PBMCs gave at least 6.5 million of these cells per sample. Primed by a sample-barcoded 5' primer and a J-beta primer mix, a second PCR proceeded for 7 to 11 cycles. Via MiXCR, TCRdb re-called the 5' RACE reads, giving one row per CDR3 protein. The data show about 580,000 distinct CDR3 sequences, 40% to 50% seen once. Details on this clonotype: Its antigen is unknown.

This CDR3 contains 16 residues. Germline CDR1 reads SGHRS; CDR2 reads YFSETQ. Trimming left V 3 bases short and J 2 bases short, with 17 bases between. This sequence originates from a man at least 80 years old in good health. The chain couples TRBV5-1 to TRBJ2-5; D remains unclear. The sequencing input was blood. The CDR3 DNA follows: TGCGCCAGCAGCTACCGTGACGGTGCCCTGCAAGAGACCCAGTACTTC. Protein: CASSYRDGALQETQYF.